This T cell receptor (beta chain) is from a study of T-cell reconstitution after alpha-beta-depleted transplantation in children. Study results and limitations: Roughly two months post-transplant, alpha-beta T cells reportedly originated from several hundred graft clones that had expanded. From newly produced T cells came most of the T-cell counts and diversity one year after transplant.

This clonotype was seen only a few times. The target antigen is unknown. V lost 5 bases and J 3 bases, leaving 10 bases between the germline ends. Germline V gene lookup returns CDR1 SGHAT and CDR2 FQNNGV. The CDR3 sequence is 14 residues long. Unique molecular identifiers were used to barcode this TCRbeta library. TCRdb redid the calling of the PCR reads with MiXCR, one entry per CDR3 protein. Altogether 200,000 to 250,000 distinct CDR3 sequences are present, under 13% being singletons, with the ten largest covering under 30%. The chain joins TRBV11-2 to TRBJ1-4; no definite D call. The clonotype was recovered from a child under two years old with acute myeloid leukemia, due to receive a stem cell transplant. The input for sequencing was PBMCs, taken before TCRalphabeta/CD19-depleted stem cell transplant. The chain's CDR3 is CASSRPQANEKLFF. The CDR3 region has the DNA TGTGCCAGCAGCCGACCCCAGGCTAATGAAAAACTGTTTTTT.